These 19 T cell receptor beta chains originate from one sample sequenced in a study of control samples from healthy donors and cancer patients. Produced via immunoSEQ multiplex PCR; TCRdb's table is partial and in-frame only. The table lists 93,000 or so clones, around 89% of them singletons. The sequencing sample was made of PBMCs. The receptor source for this set is a man between 60 and 75 years old with lung cancer.

The chain is built from TRBV11-2 and TRBJ2-7; a weak D match, TRBD1 (6 bases). The CDR3 spans 14 residues. Germline assignment: CDR1 SGHAT and CDR2 FQNNGV. Trimming pared 1 base from V and 4 bases from J, leaving 11 bases between. In DNA, the CDR3 is TGTGCCAGCAGCTTAGGTGGGCAGGGGTACGAGCAGTACTTC. Translated, it gives CASSLGGQGYEQYF.

The CDR3 loop reads CASSQFSPDSEYF. The DNA of the CDR3 is TGTGCCAGCAGTCAATTCTCCCCGGACAGCGAGTACTTC. V and J are TRBV6-5 and TRBJ2-5; D might be TRBD1 (6 bases). Germline CDR1 and CDR2: MNHEY and SVGAGI. There are 13 residues in the CDR3. Trimming stripped 5 bases from V and 12 bases from J, with 19 bases between.

The table lists this clone with a count of one. This chain uses TRBV5-1 with TRBJ2-1, with D possibly TRBD2 on 6 matching bases. Germline V gene sequence: CDR1 SGHRS, CDR2 YFSETQ. Trimming left V 5 bases short and J 3 bases short, with 12 bases between. The CDR3 extends over 14 amino acids. In DNA, the CDR3 is TGCGCCAGCAGTCCTCAGGGAGGCTACAATGAGCAGTTCTTC. Residues: CASSPQGGYNEQFF.

This clone has just a few counts. This chain joins TRBV10-1 and TRBJ1-6, with TRBD1 matching over 9 bases. From germline, CDR1 is WNHNN and CDR2 SYGVQD (reference sequence). The ends lost 7 bases at V and 8 bases at J; junction bases unmatched: 3. CDR3 length: 13 amino acids. The DNA for the CDR3 is TGCGCCAGCAAGGGACAGGGAGATTCACCCCTCCACTTT. As protein: CASKGQGDSPLHF.

The V and J genes are TRBV7-3 and TRBJ2-2; D remains ambiguous. The germline gives CDR1 SGHTA, CDR2 FQGTGA. Trimming stripped 5 bases from V and 1 base from J, with 14 bases between. This CDR3 is built from 16 residues. The CDR3, as DNA: TGTGCCAGCAGCAGAACAAATCTAAAGAACACCGGGGAGCTGTTTTTT. It is translated as CASSRTNLKNTGELFF.

V gene TRBV12-3 or TRBV12-4 combines with J gene TRBJ2-3, with D uncertain. The CDR3 runs 11 residues. Trimming removed 6 bases at V and 4 bases at J, with 5 bases between. This CDR3 reads CASSQADTQYF. CDR3 nucleotide sequence: TGTGCCAGCAGCCAGGCAGATACGCAGTATTTT.

The rearrangement uses TRBV30 and TRBJ1-3; the D is unclear. CDR3 length equals 18 residues. Germline lookup yields CDR1 GTSNPN and CDR2 SVGIG (reference sequence). Trimming removed 3 bases at V and 0 bases at J, with 21 bases between. CDR3: CAWSLGSRDAISGNTIYF. In DNA, the CDR3 is TGTGCCTGGAGCCTAGGGTCTAGGGATGCTATCTCTGGAAACACCATATATTTT.

The chain combines TRBV4-1 with TRBJ1-6; no firm D call. The V gene's germline CDR1 is MGHRA and CDR2 YSYEKL. CDR3 size: 15 residues. V lost 6 bases to trimming and J lost 10 bases, with 19 bases between them. The CDR3 protein is CASSPWTSEGSPLHF. Here the CDR3 DNA reads TGCGCCAGCAGTCCGTGGACCTCGGAAGGATCACCCCTCCACTTT.

The rearrangement uses TRBV29-1 and TRBJ1-2, with D possibly TRBD1 on 6 matching bases. Trimming took off 4 bases at V and 4 bases at J, with 16 bases between the two ends. The CDR3 covers 14 residues. CDR1 is SQVTM and CDR2 is ANQGSEA in the germline V gene. The CDR3 is CSVALLQGVYGYTF. The CDR3 nucleotides read TGCAGCGTTGCCCTCTTACAGGGAGTCTATGGCTACACCTTC. Together with reference TRBV29-1 and TRBJ1-2, the CDR3 gives the full variable domain: SAVISQKPSRDICQRGTSLTIQCQVDSQVTMMFWYRQQPGQSLTLIATANQGSEATYESGFVIDKFPISRPNLTFSTLTVSNMSPEDSSIYLCSVALLQGVYGYTFGSGTRLTVV.

CDR3 amino acids: CASSLDGRSYGYTF. As DNA, the CDR3 is TGCGCCAGCAGCTTGGATGGCAGGAGCTATGGCTACACCTTC. This chain uses TRBV5-1 with TRBJ1-2; no clear D. This CDR3 is built from 14 residues. Trimming shortened V by 0 bases and J by 4 bases, and 10 bases separated the two germline ends. Germline V gives CDR1 SGHRS, CDR2 YFSETQ.

V gene TRBV10-1 combines with J gene TRBJ1-1; no firm D call. The CDR3 consists of 13 residues. V lost 5 bases and J lost 1, with 8 bases in between. Germline values: CDR1 WNHNN, CDR2 SYGVQD (reference sequence). The chain's CDR3 is CASSPRGNTEAFF. The CDR3 region has the DNA TGCGCCAGCAGTCCGCGTGGGAACACTGAAGCTTTCTTT.

The rearrangement joins TRBV9 to TRBJ2-4; TRBD2 matches at 10 bases. The germline CDR1 and CDR2 sequences are SGDLS and YYNGEE. The CDR3 totals 18 residues. V shed 0 bases and J 6 bases; nucleotides not matched to a gene: 12. CDR3 loop: CASSVGSGGLIAGNIQYF. The CDR3 DNA sequence: TGTGCCAGCAGCGTAGGTAGCGGGGGGCTAATAGCCGGAAACATTCAGTACTTC.

The genes are TRBV24-1 and TRBJ1-2, with D hard to call. V lost 2 bases and J lost 8, with 14 bases in between. CDR1 is KGHDR and CDR2 is SFDVKD in the germline V gene. The CDR3 length is 14 residues. The CDR3 protein is CATSDSSTRAGYTF. CDR3 coding DNA: TGTGCCACCAGTGATTCTTCTACTCGGGCAGGCTACACCTTC.

V is TRBV9 and J is TRBJ2-5; D possibly corresponds to TRBD2 (7 bases). The germline V and J ends were trimmed by 0 bases and 5 bases, with 23 bases remaining between them. Germline values: CDR1 SGDLS, CDR2 YYNGEE. The CDR3 is 18 residues long. The CDR3 region is CASSVGVQGGRGGETQYF. The CDR3 coding sequence is TGTGCCAGCAGCGTAGGGGTACAGGGAGGGCGTGGGGGGGAGACCCAGTACTTC.

V is TRBV3-1 (or the pseudogene TRBV3-2) and J is TRBJ2-2, with D maybe TRBD1 (6 bases). CDR3 size: 16 residues. CDR1 and CDR2 from the germline V gene are LGHDT and YNNKEL (reference sequence). The V end was cut by 2 bases, the J end by 7 bases, with 17 bases between. The CDR3 sequence is CASSQSSNRANGELFF. The CDR3 DNA reads as TGTGCCAGCAGCCAATCTTCGAACAGGGCGAACGGGGAGCTGTTTTTT.

In its sample, this clone was seen a few times. The rearrangement joins TRBV5-8 to TRBJ2-2, with D possibly called TRBD1 or TRBD2 (5 bases each). V shed 5 bases and J shed 5 bases, with 19 bases lying between them. Germline V lookup: CDR1 SGHTS, CDR2 YDEGEE. The CDR3 sequence is 16 residues long. The CDR3 DNA is TGTGCCAGCAGACCCGGGACCCACATTCGAACCGGGGAGCTGTTTTTT. Amino acids: CASRPGTHIRTGELFF.

This sequence joins TRBV7-2 and TRBJ1-1; the match to TRBD1 covers 7 bases. Losses at the gene ends were 5 bases for V and 1 base for J; bases not matched to a gene: 7. CDR3 size: 15 residues. Germline V gene sequence: CDR1 SGHTA, CDR2 FQGNSA. CDR3 sequence reads: CASSRLRQGNTEAFF. The DNA of the CDR3 is TGTGCCAGCAGCCGCCTTCGACAGGGGAACACTGAAGCTTTCTTT.

V and J are TRBV5-4 and TRBJ2-2; 7 bases align to TRBD2. CDR3 size: 16 residues. CDR1 is SGHNT and CDR2 is YYREEE in the germline V gene (reference sequence). The junction had 2 bases not matched to a gene; V was cut back by 0 bases and J by 0 bases. CDR3 sequence: CASSLGGGTNTGELFF. CDR3 nucleotide sequence: TGTGCCAGCAGCTTGGGGGGAGGGACGAACACCGGGGAGCTGTTTTTT.

CDR3 loop: CASLQGVQSTEAFF. DNA for the CDR3: TGCGCCTCGCTCCAGGGGGTGCAGAGCACTGAAGCTTTCTTT. The V call is TRBV5-1, the J call TRBJ1-1; the match to TRBD1 covers 7 bases. The CDR3 contains 14 residues. Trimming took 10 bases from V and 4 from J; bases not matched to a gene: 13. Germline V gene data show CDR1 as SGHRS and CDR2 as YFSETQ.